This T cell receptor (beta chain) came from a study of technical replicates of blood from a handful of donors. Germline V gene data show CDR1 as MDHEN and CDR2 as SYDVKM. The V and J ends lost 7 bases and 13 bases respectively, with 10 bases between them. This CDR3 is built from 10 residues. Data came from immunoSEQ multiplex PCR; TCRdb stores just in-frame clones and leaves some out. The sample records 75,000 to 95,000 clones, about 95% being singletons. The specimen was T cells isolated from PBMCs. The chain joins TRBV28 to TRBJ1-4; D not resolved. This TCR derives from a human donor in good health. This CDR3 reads CASMGAGLFF. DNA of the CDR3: TGTGCCAGCATGGGCGCGGGACTGTTTTTT.